The present entry profiles one TCR beta chain with its context. Its target is not known. PCR employed 60 Vbeta and 13 Jbeta primers. Clones were read by immunoSEQ multiplex PCR, and TCRdb kept only the in-frame ones, dropping some. The table has under 150,000 clones, about 77% seen once. The data derive from a study of cytomegalovirus exposure and HLA in healthy donors. The study's findings and limits: In a later analysis, a genetic analysis reported fewer productive-TCR N-insertions in an Asian-associated ancestry cluster than the cohort average. Productive rates of about 90% or about 30% were seen for most TCR beta V segments in an earlier analysis.

Germline CDR1 is LGHNA and CDR2 is YNFKEQ. There are 15 residues in the CDR3. Trimming stripped 3 bases from V and 4 bases from J, with 15 bases between. This chain connects TRBV4-2 to TRBJ1-2, with TRBD1 as a possible D gene (5 bases). The sequence came from a woman aged 40 to 49 in good health and CMV-seronegative. The sequencing input was PBMCs. The CDR3 coding sequence is TGTGCCAGCAGCCATCAAGTCCAGGGAATCTATGGCTACACCTTC. Translated: CASSHQVQGIYGYTF.